This is a list of T cell receptor beta chains from one sample in a study of T cell responses to AZD1222 COVID-19 vaccine. Clones were read by immunoSEQ multiplex PCR, and TCRdb kept only the in-frame ones, dropping some. The sample gives some 150,000 clones, 90% to 95% of which show up once; approximately 0.88% is in the top ten. The sample was peripheral blood, taken on day 0 of AZD1222 vaccination. The receptors shown here come from an adult in good health. The CDR3 runs from the conserved cysteine through the conserved F or W. D genes are given only for firm matches. The size of a clone is reported for some rows only, either as once, few or many, or as a class for expanded clones.

D | size | J | V | DNA | CDR3
TRBD2 | . | TRBJ2-1 | TRBV7-2 | TGTGCCAGCTTTCGCAGCGGGGGGGCCCTTTATGAGCAGTTCTTC | CASFRSGGALYEQFF
. | . | TRBJ2-4 | TRBV6-5 | TGTGCCAGCACCTCTCCCCGACGCGGGGACAACATTCAGTACTTC | CASTSPRRGDNIQYF
. | . | TRBJ1-2 | TRBV27 | TGTGCCACCAACGGATGGAACGGATATGGCTACACCTTC | CATNGWNGYGYTF
. | . | TRBJ1-1 | TRBV20-1 | TGCAGTGCTAGTGCCAACACTGAAGCTTTCTTT | CSASANTEAFF
TRBD1 | few | TRBJ1-1 | TRBV2 | TGTGCCAGCAGTGGACAGGGATGGGACACTGAAGCTTTCTTT | CASSGQGWDTEAFF
. | . | TRBJ1-5 | TRBV4-2 | TGTGCCAGCAGCCAAGAGGGGGGCCAGCCCCAGCATTTT | CASSQEGGQPQHF
TRBD1 | . | TRBJ1-1 | TRBV7-9 | TGTGCCAGCAGCTTAGACATGATTCCCCGGGACAGGGCGGACACTGAAGCTTTCTTT | CASSLDMIPRDRADTEAFF
TRBD1 | . | TRBJ1-5 | TRBV28 | TGTGCCAGCAGTCGACAGGGGTATAGCAATCAGCCCCAGCATTTT | CASSRQGYSNQPQHF
. | few | TRBJ1-1 | TRBV7-2 | TGTGCCAGCAGCTTAATCTGGATAGCTGAAGCTTTCTTT | CASSLIWIAEAFF
TRBD2 | . | TRBJ2-1 | TRBV3-1/TRBV3-2 | TGTGCCAGCAGCCAAGATCTGAGGCGGGGGATCTACAATGAGCAGTTCTTC | CASSQDLRRGIYNEQFF
. | . | TRBJ1-1 | TRBV27 | TGTGCCAGCAGTTTAGAGGGGAGGACTGAAGCTTTCTTT | CASSLEGRTEAFF
. | . | TRBJ2-7 | TRBV7-9 | TGTGCCAGCAGCCCGGTGGAGCAGTACTTC | CASSPVEQYF
. | . | TRBJ2-5 | TRBV19 | TGTGCCAGTAGTATTCGAGGGTTTGGGGAGACCCAGTACTTC | CASSIRGFGETQYF
TRBD1 | . | TRBJ1-1 | TRBV29-1 | TGCAGCGGGAACAGGGGGCGACGGACTGAAGCTTTCTTT | CSGNRGRRTEAFF
TRBD1 | . | TRBJ2-7 | TRBV6-2/TRBV6-3 | TGTGCCAGCAGCCCCGAGGGGCGACAGGGCTACGAGCAGTACTTC | CASSPEGRQGYEQYF
TRBD2 | . | TRBJ2-1 | TRBV4-2 | TGTGCCAGCAGCCAAGAGACTAGCGGGGCGGATGAGCAGTTCTTC | CASSQETSGADEQFF
. | . | TRBJ1-1 | TRBV28 | TGTGCCAGCAGCTTCAACACTGAAGCTTTCTTT | CASSFNTEAFF
. | . | TRBJ1-2 | TRBV5-1 | TGCGCCAGCAGCTTGGGGGACCCAGAGAAAGGCTACACCTTC | CASSLGDPEKGYTF